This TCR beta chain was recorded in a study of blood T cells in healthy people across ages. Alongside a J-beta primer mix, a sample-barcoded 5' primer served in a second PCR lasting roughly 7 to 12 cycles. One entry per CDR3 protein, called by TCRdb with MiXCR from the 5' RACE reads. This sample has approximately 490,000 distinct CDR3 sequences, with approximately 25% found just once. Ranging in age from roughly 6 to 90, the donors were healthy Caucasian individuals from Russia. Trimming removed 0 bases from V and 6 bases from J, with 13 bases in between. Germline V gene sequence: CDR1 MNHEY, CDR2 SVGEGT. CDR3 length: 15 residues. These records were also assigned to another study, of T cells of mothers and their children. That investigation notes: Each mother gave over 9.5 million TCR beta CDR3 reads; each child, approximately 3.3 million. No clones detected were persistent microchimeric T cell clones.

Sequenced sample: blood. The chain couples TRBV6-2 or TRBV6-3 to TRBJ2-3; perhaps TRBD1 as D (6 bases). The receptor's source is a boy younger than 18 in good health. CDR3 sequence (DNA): TGTGCCAGCAGTTACTCGATGACAGGCTTGGATACGCAGTATTTT. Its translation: CASSYSMTGLDTQYF.